These 13 T cell receptor beta chains came from one sample sequenced in a study of blood T cell repertoires in COVID-19. The assay was immunoSEQ multiplex PCR, and TCRdb's table has in-frame clones only and misses some. This sample has 300,000 to 400,000 clones, with around 89% found just once. The material sequenced was PBMCs or T cells enriched from blood (not recorded which). These receptors originate from a woman between 18 and 29 years old who had recovered from COVID-19.

There are a few counts of this clone. V and J are TRBV7-3 and TRBJ2-7; D may be TRBD1 (6 bases). V lost 1 base to trimming and J lost 2 bases, with 15 bases between them. This CDR3 is 16 amino acids long. CDR1 is SGHTA, CDR2 FQGTGA, per germline. The chain's CDR3 is CASSLNKFAGAYEQYF. CDR3 nucleotides: TGTGCCAGCAGCTTAAACAAGTTCGCAGGGGCCTACGAGCAGTACTTC.

The chain joins TRBV20-1 to TRBJ2-4; no clear D. Germline V gene lookup returns CDR1 DFQATT and CDR2 SNEGSKA (reference sequence). The CDR3 sequence is 15 residues long. V gave up 3 bases and J gave up 0 bases, with 12 bases separating them. In DNA, the CDR3 is TGCAGTGCTAGTGAGGCCCCGGGAGCCAAAAACATTCAGTACTTC. This encodes CSASEAPGAKNIQYF.

The chain has TRBV6-2 or TRBV6-3 and TRBJ2-7; 10 nucleotides line up with TRBD2. The CDR3 spans 15 residues. The germline CDR1 and CDR2 sequences are MNHEY and SVGEGT. Trimming cost V 3 bases and J 3 bases; bases outside gene matches: 5. Written as DNA, the CDR3 is TGTGCCAGCAGTTATGGGCTAGCGGGGGACTACGAGCAGTACTTC. It specifies CASSYGLAGDYEQYF.

V and J are TRBV6-2 or TRBV6-3 and TRBJ1-2, with D perhaps matching TRBD1 (6 bases). Germline lookup yields CDR1 MNHEY and CDR2 SVGEGT. Deletions cut 6 bases from V and 0 bases from J, with 11 bases between. The CDR3 sequence is 14 residues long. CDR3 region: CASSTGSANYGYTF. The DNA for the CDR3 is TGTGCCAGCAGCACAGGGTCAGCTAACTATGGCTACACCTTC.

The chain couples TRBV9 to TRBJ1-4; D is unresolved. Trimming took 3 bases from V and 0 from J, leaving 3 bases between them. CDR3 length: 13 residues. Germline CDR1 is SGDLS and CDR2 is YYNGEE. CDR3 region: CASSGATNEKLFF. As DNA, the CDR3 is TGTGCCAGCAGCGGCGCAACTAATGAAAAACTGTTTTTT.

The rearrangement joins TRBV6-5 to TRBJ2-2; 8 bases fit TRBD1. Looked up from germline, CDR1 is MNHEY and CDR2 is SVGAGI. V gave up 5 bases and J gave up 11 bases; unmatched junction bases: 7. This CDR3 is 13 amino acids long. The chain's CDR3 is CASSLGQGGELFF. The DNA of the CDR3 is TGTGCCAGCAGTCTAGGACAGGGTGGAGAGCTGTTTTTT.

The genes are TRBV30 and TRBJ1-1; TRBD1 matches at 8 bases. Germline V gene sequence: CDR1 GTSNPN, CDR2 SVGIG (reference sequence). CDR3 size: 16 residues. J gave up 1 base and V 1 base, and 8 bases lay outside the gene matches. In DNA form, the CDR3 reads TGTGCCTGGAGTGCCCGGACAGGGTGGGGGAACACTGAAGCTTTCTTT. It is translated as CAWSARTGWGNTEAFF.

The CDR3 is CASSWEGVEDGYTF. CDR3 coding DNA: TGTGCCAGCAGCTGGGAGGGGGTTGAGGATGGCTACACCTTC. The V call is TRBV5-4, the J call TRBJ1-2, with a tentative D call TRBD1 (6 bases). Trimming removed 3 bases from V and 6 bases from J, with 15 bases in between. The germline gives CDR1 SGHNT, CDR2 YYREEE (reference sequence). The CDR3 is made up of 14 amino acids.

This chain joins TRBV5-4 and TRBJ1-4, with D maybe TRBD1 (6 bases). Germline values: CDR1 SGHNT, CDR2 YYREEE (reference sequence). CDR3 length: 14 residues. Between the trimmed V and J ends, which lost 2 bases and 8 bases, there was a span of 13 bases. The CDR3 region is CASSLQGSREKLFF. CDR3 in DNA: TGTGCCAGCAGCTTACAGGGTAGTCGGGAAAAACTGTTTTTT.

V gene TRBV7-2 combines with J gene TRBJ1-1, with D possibly matching TRBD1 (5 bases). CDR1 SGHTA and CDR2 FQGNSA come from the germline V gene. V shed 5 bases and J shed 1 base, with 11 bases lying between them. The CDR3 sequence is 14 residues long. CDR3 residues: CASSPSGGNTEAFF. The CDR3 nucleotides are TGTGCCAGCAGCCCATCGGGGGGGAACACTGAAGCTTTCTTT.

The chain joins TRBV7-3 to TRBJ1-6; TRBD1 might be the D (6 bases). This CDR3 has 14 amino acids. V lost 2 bases to trimming and J lost 9 bases, with 11 bases between them. The germline CDR1 and CDR2 sequences are SGHTA and FQGTGA. CDR3: CASSLSPGVSPLHF. The CDR3 coding sequence is TGTGCCAGCAGCTTATCCCCAGGGGTTTCACCCCTCCACTTT. Full variable domain (outside the CDR3, taken from reference TRBV7-3 and TRBJ1-6): GAGVSQTPSNKVTEKGKYVELRCDPISGHTALYWYRQSLGQGPEFLIYFQGTGAADDSGLPNDRFFAVRPEGSVSTLKIQRTERGDSAVYLCASSLSPGVSPLHFGNGTRLTVT.

The V gene is TRBV10-3, the J gene TRBJ1-5; 10 nucleotides agree with TRBD1. Germline V gene data show CDR1 as ENHRY and CDR2 as SYGVKD. The CDR3 consists of 14 residues. V lost 4 bases, J lost 5 bases, and 2 bases stayed unmatched. Written as DNA, the CDR3 is TGTGCCATCAGTGGGACAGGGGGAGATCAGCCCCAGCATTTT. It yields the protein CAISGTGGDQPQHF.

This sequence joins TRBV19 and TRBJ1-5, with TRBD1 as a possible D gene (5 bases). This CDR3 has 13 amino acids. The germline CDR1 and CDR2 sequences are LNHDA and SQIVND (reference sequence). V was shortened by 6 bases and J by 1 base, with 7 bases between the two germline ends. The CDR3 DNA reads as TGTGCCAGTAGCCGGGGGAGCAATCAGCCCCAGCATTTT. Amino acids: CASSRGSNQPQHF.